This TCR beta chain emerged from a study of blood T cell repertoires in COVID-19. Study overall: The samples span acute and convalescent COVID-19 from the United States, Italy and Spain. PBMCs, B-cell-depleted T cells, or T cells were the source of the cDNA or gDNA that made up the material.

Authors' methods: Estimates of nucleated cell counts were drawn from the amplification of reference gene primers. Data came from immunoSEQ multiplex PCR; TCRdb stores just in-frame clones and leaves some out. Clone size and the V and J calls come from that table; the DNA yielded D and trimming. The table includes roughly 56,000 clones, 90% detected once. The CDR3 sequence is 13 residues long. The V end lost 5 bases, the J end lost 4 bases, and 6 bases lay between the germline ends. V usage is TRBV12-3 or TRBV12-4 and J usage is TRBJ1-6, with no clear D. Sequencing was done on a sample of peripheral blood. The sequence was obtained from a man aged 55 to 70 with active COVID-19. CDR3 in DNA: TGTGCCAGCAGTGGACTTTATAATTCACCCCTCCACTTT. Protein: CASSGLYNSPLHF.